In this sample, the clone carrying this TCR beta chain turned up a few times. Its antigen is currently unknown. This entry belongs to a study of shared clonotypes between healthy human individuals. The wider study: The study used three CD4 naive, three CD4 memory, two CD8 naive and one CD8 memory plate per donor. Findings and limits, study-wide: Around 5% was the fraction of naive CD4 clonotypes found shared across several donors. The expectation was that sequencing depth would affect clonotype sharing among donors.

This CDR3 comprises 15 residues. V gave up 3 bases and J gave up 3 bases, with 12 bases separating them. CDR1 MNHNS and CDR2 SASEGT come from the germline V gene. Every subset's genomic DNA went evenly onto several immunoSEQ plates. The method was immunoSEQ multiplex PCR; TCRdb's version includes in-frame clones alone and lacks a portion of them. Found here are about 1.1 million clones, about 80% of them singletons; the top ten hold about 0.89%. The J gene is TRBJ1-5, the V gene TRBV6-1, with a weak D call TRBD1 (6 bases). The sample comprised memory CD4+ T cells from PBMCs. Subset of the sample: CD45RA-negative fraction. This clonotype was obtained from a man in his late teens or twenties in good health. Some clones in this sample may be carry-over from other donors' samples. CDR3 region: CASSERGANNQPQHF. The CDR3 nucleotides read TGTGCCAGCAGTGAGAGGGGGGCGAACAATCAGCCCCAGCATTTT.